These 18 T cell receptor beta chains came from one sample sequenced in a study of memory CD4+ T cells and cytomegalovirus serostatus (dated by TCRdb to about 2019). A FACSAria II was used to sort memory CD4+ T cells, defined as single viable CD3+CD4+CD8-CD45RO+ cells. The library was produced with the immunoSEQ multiplex PCR assay. The table was pulled from immuneACCESS by TCRdb, which kept in-frame rearrangements only. Such tables lose some clones; where checked, under half of the loss comes from unresolved V genes, and the rest has no known cause. Present in this sample are tens of thousands of clones, less than 80% of which were seen just once. The ten largest clones add up to 0.7% to 0.85% of the sample. Sequenced sample: memory CD4+ T cells from blood. The receptors here all came from an adult in good health and CMV-seronegative.

CDR3 DNA sequence: TGTGCCAGCAGCCAAGAGGGAGCACCGTGGAACTATGGCTACACCTTC. It translates to CASSQEGAPWNYGYTF. This rearrangement joins TRBV4-2 to TRBJ1-2; no clear D. V lost 0 bases to trimming and J lost 2 bases, with 13 bases between them. CDR1 and CDR2 from the germline V gene are LGHNA and YNFKEQ. The length of the CDR3 is 16 residues.

The chain recombines TRBV2 with TRBJ2-1, with D perhaps TRBD2 (6 bases). The CDR3 is made up of 12 amino acids. Trimming pared 2 bases from V and 15 bases from J, leaving 14 bases between. The germline gives CDR1 SNHLY, CDR2 FYNNEI. The CDR3 DNA follows: TGTGCCAGCAGTGAAAGAGGAGCGGGTCCGTTCTTC. Translation: CASSERGAGPFF.

There are a few counts of this clone. J is TRBJ2-1 and V is TRBV10-3; D possibly uses TRBD1 or TRBD2 (5 bases each). V shed 0 bases and J shed 8 bases, with 11 bases lying between them. Germline V lookup: CDR1 ENHRY, CDR2 SYGVKD. This CDR3 is built from 14 residues. CDR3 sequence: CAISESTRGYEQFF. DNA for the CDR3: TGTGCCATCAGTGAGTCCACGAGGGGCTATGAGCAGTTCTTC.

This sequence joins TRBV28 and TRBJ1-5; a possible D gene is TRBD1 (6 bases). The V gene lost 6 bases and the J gene lost 6 bases, with 18 bases spanning the gap. Germline assignment: CDR1 MDHEN and CDR2 SYDVKM. The CDR3 sequence is 15 residues long. The CDR3 protein is CASRPTGPAGQPQHF. The DNA for the CDR3 is TGTGCCAGCAGACCTACAGGGCCCGCTGGTCAGCCCCAGCATTTT.

V gene TRBV5-1 combines with J gene TRBJ2-7, with D possibly matching TRBD1 (6 bases). V gave up 3 bases and J gave up 2 bases, with 12 bases separating them. CDR1 is SGHRS, CDR2 YFSETQ, per germline. The CDR3 spans 14 residues. In nucleotides, the CDR3 is TGCGCCAGCAGCTCCGGGACAAGGGCCTACGAGCAGTACTTC. This codes for CASSSGTRAYEQYF.

The V gene is TRBV15, the J gene TRBJ1-4, with D hard to call. V was trimmed by 8 bases and J by 7 bases, leaving 14 bases between them. Germline V gene lookup returns CDR1 LNHNV and CDR2 YYDKDF (reference sequence). The CDR3 has 13 residues. The CDR3, as DNA: TGTGCCACCCGCAAATGGGTGGGTGAAAAACTGTTTTTT. This gives the protein CATRKWVGEKLFF.

The chain carries TRBV7-3 and TRBJ2-5, with D tentatively TRBD1 (6 bases). Trimming took off 4 bases at V and 4 bases at J, with 10 bases between the two ends. The CDR3 extends over 13 amino acids. Germline V gene sequence: CDR1 SGHTA, CDR2 FQGTGA. CDR3 DNA: TGTGCCAGCAGCTCCGGGACATCAGAGACCCAGTACTTC. It specifies CASSSGTSETQYF.

This chain links TRBV29-1 with TRBJ2-2; D may correspond to TRBD1 or TRBD2 (5 bases each). This CDR3 contains 14 residues. V was trimmed by 2 bases and J by 5 bases, leaving 12 bases between them. The germline V gene has CDR1 SQVTM and CDR2 ANQGSEA. Written as DNA, the CDR3 is TGCAGCGTTGAAAGGGGAGCAAGGACCGGGGAGCTGTTTTTT. Protein: CSVERGARTGELFF.

The chain carries TRBV2 and TRBJ1-5; tentative D call: TRBD1 (5 bases). The germline CDR1 and CDR2 sequences are SNHLY and FYNNEI. V was clipped by 4 bases and J by 5 bases, with 12 bases between them. This CDR3 spans 14 amino acids. In DNA form, the CDR3 reads TGTGCCAGCAGTGTAGCAGGGACGGATCAGCCCCAGCATTTT. It is translated as CASSVAGTDQPQHF.

This chain's CDR3 is CASNRQGSLTNEKLFF. The DNA of the CDR3 is TGTGCCAGCAATCGACAGGGTAGTCTTACTAATGAAAAACTGTTTTTT. The chain carries TRBV28 and TRBJ1-4; 7 positions agree with TRBD1. Germline loops: CDR1 MDHEN, CDR2 SYDVKM. Trimming removed 7 bases from V and 2 bases from J; junction bases left unmatched: 10. The CDR3 has 16 residues.

The chain joins TRBV10-3 to TRBJ2-7, with D possibly TRBD1 on 6 matching bases. Germline lookup yields CDR1 ENHRY and CDR2 SYGVKD. There are 14 residues in the CDR3. V lost 3 bases and J lost 3, with 12 bases in between. The CDR3 is CAISDGTKIYEQYF. The CDR3, as DNA: TGTGCCATCAGTGATGGGACAAAGATCTACGAGCAGTACTTC.

The J gene is TRBJ1-1, the V gene TRBV10-3, with D unclear. V was cut by 4 bases and J by 6 bases, with 12 bases left in between. The CDR3 sequence is 13 residues long. Germline assignment: CDR1 ENHRY and CDR2 SYGVKD. The CDR3 bases are TGTGCCATCAGTGCAAGCCTAGTGGCTGAAGCTTTCTTT. Protein: CAISASLVAEAFF.

The V and J genes are TRBV5-1 and TRBJ2-1; TRBD1 matches 9 bases. Germline trimming cut 0 bases from V and 5 bases from J; bases unmatched to any gene: 3. This CDR3 is 15 amino acids long. The V gene's germline CDR1 is SGHRS and CDR2 YFSETQ. CDR3 DNA sequence: TGCGCCAGCAGCTTGGCCGGACAGGGGCACAATGAGCAGTTCTTC. Its protein product is CASSLAGQGHNEQFF. The full variable domain, with the rest looked up from reference TRBV5-1 and TRBJ2-1, is KAGVTQTPRYLIKTRGQQVTLSCSPISGHRSVSWYQQTPGQGLQFLFEYFSETQRNKGNFPGRFSGRQFSNSRSEMNVSTLELGDSALYLCASSLAGQGHNEQFFGPGTRLTVL.

This clone was picked up a small number of times. One junction end does not reproduce the germline sequence, and a read error may be involved. The rearrangement links TRBV20-1 to TRBJ1-4, with no clear D. Looked up from germline, CDR1 is DFQATT and CDR2 is SNEGSKA (reference sequence). The CDR3 extends over 11 amino acids. The CDR3 region has the DNA TGCAGTGCTAGGGCAATGAAAAACCTGTTTTTT. This encodes CSARAMKNLFF.

The rearrangement links TRBV20-1 to TRBJ1-1, with D tentatively TRBD1 (6 bases). The germline gives CDR1 DFQATT, CDR2 SNEGSKA (reference sequence). CDR3 length: 11 amino acids. CDR3: CNSGDTREAFF. The CDR3 DNA sequence: TGCAACAGTGGGGACACCAGAGAAGCTTTCTTT.

A single count supports this clone. The chain couples TRBV7-2 to TRBJ1-1; D not certain. The CDR3 is made up of 15 amino acids. V lost 5 bases and J 3 bases, leaving 16 bases between the germline ends. Germline CDR1 is SGHTA and CDR2 is FQGNSA. CDR3 loop: CASSPRVDTYTEAFF. The CDR3 region has the DNA TGTGCCAGCAGCCCGCGTGTCGACACCTACACTGAAGCTTTCTTT.

The J gene is TRBJ2-7, the V gene TRBV5-1; 12 nucleotides line up with TRBD2. In germline, CDR1 is SGHRS, CDR2 YFSETQ. The J segment lost 7 bases and the V segment lost 0 bases, leaving 8 bases of the junction unmatched. The CDR3 extends over 16 amino acids. CDR3 nucleotides: TGCGCCAGCAGCTTGGCAGCTAGCGGGAGGGCCCGGGAGCAGTACTTC. Amino acid sequence: CASSLAASGRAREQYF. The complete variable domain, with remaining parts taken from reference TRBV5-1 and TRBJ2-7, reads KAGVTQTPRYLIKTRGQQVTLSCSPISGHRSVSWYQQTPGQGLQFLFEYFSETQRNKGNFPGRFSGRQFSNSRSEMNVSTLELGDSALYLCASSLAASGRAREQYFGPGTRLTVT.

This clone was detected only once. The rearrangement links TRBV29-1 to TRBJ1-1; 10 nucleotides match TRBD1. V lost 7 bases to trimming and J lost 5 bases; unmatched junction nucleotides: 10. Per the germline V gene, CDR1 is SQVTM and CDR2 is ANQGSEA. This CDR3 spans 14 amino acids. CDR3 sequence (DNA): TGCAGCGGCCGGGACAGGGGTATGGGGACTGAAGCTTTCTTT. This translates into CSGRDRGMGTEAFF.